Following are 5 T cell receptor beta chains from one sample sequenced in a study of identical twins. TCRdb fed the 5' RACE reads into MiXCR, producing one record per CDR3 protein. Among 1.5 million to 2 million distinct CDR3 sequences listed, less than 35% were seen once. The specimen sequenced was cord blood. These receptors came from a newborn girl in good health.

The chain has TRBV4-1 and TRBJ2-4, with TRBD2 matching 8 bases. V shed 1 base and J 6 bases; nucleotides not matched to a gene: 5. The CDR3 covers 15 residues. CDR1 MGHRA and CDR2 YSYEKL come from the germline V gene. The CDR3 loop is CASSQVGLVINIQYF. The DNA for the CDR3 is TGCGCCAGCAGCCAAGTGGGACTAGTTATAAACATTCAGTACTTC.

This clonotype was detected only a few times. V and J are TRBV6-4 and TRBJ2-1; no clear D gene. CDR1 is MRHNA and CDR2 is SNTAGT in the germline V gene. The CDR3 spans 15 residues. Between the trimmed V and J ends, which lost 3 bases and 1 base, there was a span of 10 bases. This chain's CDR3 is CASSETDGSYNEQFF. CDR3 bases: TGTGCCAGCAGTGAAACGGACGGTTCCTACAATGAGCAGTTCTTC.

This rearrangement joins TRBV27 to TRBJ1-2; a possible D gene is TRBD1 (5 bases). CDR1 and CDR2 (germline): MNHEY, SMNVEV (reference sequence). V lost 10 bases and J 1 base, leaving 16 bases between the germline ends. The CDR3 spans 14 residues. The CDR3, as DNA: TGTGCCACCGGGAGGGGTCTCCGTAACTATGGCTACACCTTC. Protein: CATGRGLRNYGYTF.

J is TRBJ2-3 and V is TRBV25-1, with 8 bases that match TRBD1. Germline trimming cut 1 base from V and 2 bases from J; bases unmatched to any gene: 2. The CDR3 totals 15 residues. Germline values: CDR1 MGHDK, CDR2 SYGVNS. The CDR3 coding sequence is TGTGCCAGCAGTGAATTGGACAGGGCCACAGATACGCAGTATTTT. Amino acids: CASSELDRATDTQYF.

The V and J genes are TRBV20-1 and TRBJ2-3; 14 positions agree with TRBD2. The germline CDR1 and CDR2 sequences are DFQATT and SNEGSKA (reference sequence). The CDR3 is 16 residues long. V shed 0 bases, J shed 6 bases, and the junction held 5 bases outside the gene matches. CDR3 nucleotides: TGCAGTGCTAGAGATCGACTAGCGGGAGGGAGGGATACGCAGTATTTT. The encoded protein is CSARDRLAGGRDTQYF.